The 30 T cell receptor beta chains presented below share a single source sample, sequenced in a study of cytomegalovirus exposure and HLA in healthy donors. Assay: immunoSEQ multiplex PCR; the TCRdb copy retains only in-frame clones and omits some. Among some 54,000 clones, 90% were seen once, and the ten largest hold around 2.9%. The sequencing input was PBMCs. Receptors originate from a man between 18 and 29 years old in good health and CMV-seronegative.

The V call is TRBV29-1, the J call TRBJ2-2; 14 positions match TRBD2. Germline V CDR1 and CDR2: SQVTM, ANQGSEA. The CDR3 is made up of 15 amino acids. Trimming at V came to 3 bases and at J to 6 bases, leaving 3 bases not matched to a gene. The CDR3 region has the DNA TGCAGCGTTGAGGGACTAGCGGGAGTATCCGGGGAGCTGTTTTTT. Translated: CSVEGLAGVSGELFF.

The chain is built from TRBV27 and TRBJ2-3; 11 bases are shared with TRBD2. The J segment lost 7 bases and the V segment lost 3 bases, leaving 6 bases of the junction unmatched. The CDR3 contains 15 residues. Germline CDR1 MNHEY, CDR2 SMNVEV (reference sequence). In DNA form, the CDR3 reads TGTGCCAGCAGTTTCTTTAGCGGGAGGGCATATACGCAGTATTTT. This gives the protein CASSFFSGRAYTQYF.

The chain carries TRBV21-1 and TRBJ2-7; TRBD2 is taken as the D call from the table, unchecked against the DNA. TRBV21-1 is given as a pseudogene. This CDR3 comprises 15 residues. The DNA for the CDR3 is TGTGCCAGCAGCAAACCGGGACTAGCGACCTACGAGCAGTACTTC. Translated, it gives CASSKPGLATYEQYF.

This chain joins TRBV28 and TRBJ2-1; tentative D call: TRBD1 (5 bases). Per the germline V gene, CDR1 is MDHEN and CDR2 is SYDVKM. The length of the CDR3 is 13 residues. Between the trimmed V and J ends, which lost 4 bases and 3 bases, there was a span of 7 bases. This CDR3 is CASSWGSYNEQFF. CDR3 coding DNA: TGTGCCAGCAGTTGGGGCAGCTACAATGAGCAGTTCTTC. Based on the CDR3 plus reference TRBV28 and TRBJ2-1, the full variable domain is DVKVTQSSRYLVKRTGEKVFLECVQDMDHENMFWYRQDPGLGLRLIYFSYDVKMKEKGDIPEGYSVSREKKERFSLILESASTNQTSMYLCASSWGSYNEQFFGPGTRLTVL.

The chain carries TRBV2 and TRBJ2-7; tentative D call: TRBD2 (5 bases). Germline loops: CDR1 SNHLY, CDR2 FYNNEI. V dropped 2 bases and J dropped 1 base, with 12 bases sitting between them. The CDR3 contains 15 residues. CDR3 in amino acids: CASSEMDWKSYEQYF. The CDR3 DNA sequence: TGTGCCAGCAGTGAAATGGACTGGAAGTCCTACGAGCAGTACTTC.

J is TRBJ2-3 and V is TRBV5-4, with 8 bases aligning to TRBD2. The J segment lost 0 bases and the V segment lost 3 bases, leaving 9 bases of the junction unmatched. This CDR3 region has 17 residues. Germline CDR1 SGHNT, CDR2 YYREEE (reference sequence). CDR3: CASSSGGAGSSTDTQYF. In DNA form, the CDR3 reads TGTGCCAGCAGCTCGGGGGGGGCGGGTTCTAGCACAGATACGCAGTATTTT.

The V and J genes are TRBV5-4 and TRBJ1-3; a possible D gene is TRBD1 (5 bases). The CDR3 spans 15 residues. The germline gives CDR1 SGHNT, CDR2 YYREEE (reference sequence). Deletions cut 6 bases from V and 1 base from J, with 14 bases between. The CDR3 DNA reads TGTGCCAGCACCCTAGGGGTAGGGTCTGGAAACACCATATATTTT. This encodes CASTLGVGSGNTIYF.

The J gene is TRBJ1-1, the V gene TRBV11-2, with TRBD1 matching 9 bases. The junction had 6 bases not matched to a gene; V was cut back by 6 bases and J by 1 base. The CDR3 totals 15 residues. Germline CDR1 is SGHAT and CDR2 is FQNNGV. The CDR3 sequence is CASRAWGQGNTEAFF. CDR3 nucleotides: TGTGCCAGCAGGGCGTGGGGACAGGGGAACACTGAAGCTTTCTTT.

This chain uses TRBV28 with TRBJ1-4; D possibly corresponds to TRBD1 (5 bases). CDR3 size: 15 residues. V was shortened by 5 bases and J by 4 bases, with 14 bases between the two germline ends. The germline gives CDR1 MDHEN, CDR2 SYDVKM. The DNA for the CDR3 is TGTGCCAGCAGTCCGACAACAGGAAATAATGAAAAACTGTTTTTT. Its translation: CASSPTTGNNEKLFF.

The chain recombines TRBV10-2 with TRBJ2-5; perhaps TRBD2 as D (6 bases). The CDR3 contains 16 residues. V lost 3 bases and J 5 bases, leaving 19 bases between the germline ends. Germline CDR1 and CDR2: WSHSY and SAAADI. The CDR3 here is CASSDSVGLGGETQYF. The CDR3 nucleotides are TGCGCCAGCAGTGACTCCGTCGGGCTTGGAGGGGAGACCCAGTACTTC.

This chain uses TRBV7-9 with TRBJ1-4, with TRBD1 as a possible D gene (5 bases). This CDR3 is built from 13 residues. The V and J ends lost 5 bases and 5 bases respectively, with 9 bases between them. CDR1 is SEHNR and CDR2 is FQNEAQ in the germline V gene (reference sequence). The CDR3 sequence: CASSRGDNEKLFF. The DNA of the CDR3 is TGTGCCAGCAGCAGGGGCGACAATGAAAAACTGTTTTTT.

This clone appeared a single time. This chain uses TRBV6-4 with TRBJ2-3; TRBD2 matches at 8 bases. The CDR3 covers 15 residues. The V gene's germline CDR1 is MRHNA and CDR2 SNTAGT. Losses at the gene ends were 3 bases for V and 2 bases for J; bases not matched to a gene: 4. For the CDR3, the DNA is TGTGCCAGCAGTGAGCGGGAGGTCCTCACAGATACGCAGTATTTT. The encoded protein is CASSEREVLTDTQYF.

The CDR3: CASRGTVEAFF. CDR3 bases: TGTGCCAGCAGGGGGACAGTTGAAGCTTTCTTT. The chain uses TRBV6-1 and TRBJ1-1; 7 bases map to TRBD1. Germline CDR1 is MNHNS and CDR2 is SASEGT. With V trimmed by 6 bases and J by 7 bases, 2 bases remained unmatched. This CDR3 contains 11 residues.

V usage is TRBV7-9 and J usage is TRBJ2-1; tentatively, D is TRBD2 (5 bases). This CDR3 comprises 17 residues. From germline, CDR1 is SEHNR and CDR2 FQNEAQ (reference sequence). V lost 5 bases to trimming and J lost 2 bases, with 19 bases between them. CDR3: CASSPPGGSVAYNEQFF. CDR3 in DNA: TGTGCCAGCAGCCCCCCGGGTGGGAGTGTAGCCTACAATGAGCAGTTCTTC.

The V and J genes are TRBV2 and TRBJ2-2; 14 positions agree with TRBD2. This CDR3 is built from 19 residues. The germline CDR1 and CDR2 sequences are SNHLY and FYNNEI. Losses at the gene ends were 7 bases for V and 0 bases for J; bases not matched to a gene: 10. The CDR3 here is CASNMRGTSGSPNTGELFF. The CDR3 DNA reads as TGTGCCAGCAATATGCGTGGGACTAGCGGGAGCCCGAACACCGGGGAGCTGTTTTTT.

The V gene is TRBV7-3, the J gene TRBJ2-2; TRBD2 aligns across 8 bases. Germline CDR1 and CDR2: SGHTA and FQGTGA. V shed 0 bases and J 6 bases; nucleotides not matched to a gene: 3. The CDR3 spans 15 residues. DNA for the CDR3: TGTGCCAGCAGCTTAACCGGGAGGGCCGCCGGGGAGCTGTTTTTT. Protein sequence: CASSLTGRAAGELFF.

J is TRBJ2-7 and V is TRBV7-9, with D unclear. The length of the CDR3 is 13 residues. Germline V CDR1 and CDR2: SEHNR, FQNEAQ (reference sequence). Trimming took off 4 bases at V and 7 bases at J, with 14 bases between the two ends. CDR3 region: CASSSETRVEQYF. The DNA of the CDR3 is TGTGCCAGCAGCTCCGAGACCCGGGTGGAGCAGTACTTC.

J is TRBJ1-1 and V is TRBV11-2, with D possibly matching TRBD1 (5 bases). The V end was cut by 3 bases, the J end by 4 bases, with 12 bases between. Per germline, CDR1 SGHAT and CDR2 FQNNGV. The CDR3 extends over 14 amino acids. The CDR3 DNA is TGTGCCAGCAGCTTCAGGGACGGGAGCACTGAAGCTTTCTTT. Its protein product is CASSFRDGSTEAFF. Complete variable domain (other parts from reference TRBV11-2 and TRBJ1-1): EAGVAQSPRYKIIEKRQSVAFWCNPISGHATLYWYQQILGQGPKLLIQFQNNGVVDDSQLPKDRFSAERLKGVDSTLKIQPAKLEDSAVYLCASSFRDGSTEAFFGQGTRLTVV.

This chain joins TRBV28 and TRBJ1-5, with D hard to call. Per the germline V gene, CDR1 is MDHEN and CDR2 is SYDVKM. V lost 6 bases and J lost 0, with 9 bases in between. There are 14 residues in the CDR3. CDR3 DNA: TGTGCCAGCAGAACGTCGAGTAGCAATCAGCCCCAGCATTTT. It yields the protein CASRTSSSNQPQHF.

This chain links TRBV2 with TRBJ1-5, with D maybe TRBD1 (6 bases). The germline V and J ends were trimmed by 5 bases and 4 bases, with 9 bases remaining between them. The germline V gene encodes CDR1 SNHLY and CDR2 FYNNEI. The CDR3 has 13 amino acids. The CDR3 sequence: CASSQQGNQPQHF. Here the CDR3 DNA reads TGTGCCAGCAGTCAACAGGGAAATCAGCCCCAGCATTTT.

The chain combines TRBV4-2 with TRBJ2-7; 8 nucleotides line up with TRBD2. The length of the CDR3 is 20 residues. From germline, CDR1 is LGHNA and CDR2 YNFKEQ. The J segment lost 5 bases and the V segment lost 1 base, leaving 22 bases of the junction unmatched. CDR3 DNA sequence: TGTGCCAGCAGCCAAGTACATCCCTCACTTGGGCGGGAGGCGGTGGACGAGCAGTACTTC. This encodes CASSQVHPSLGREAVDEQYF.

V gene TRBV4-1 combines with J gene TRBJ2-3; D might be TRBD1 (5 bases). Trimming cost V 0 bases and J 0 bases, with 10 bases left between them. The CDR3 length is 16 residues. Germline V CDR1 and CDR2: MGHRA, YSYEKL. CDR3 sequence (DNA): TGCGCCAGCAGCCAAGAGGCAGGGTCTAGCACAGATACGCAGTATTTT. Amino acid sequence: CASSQEAGSSTDTQYF.

The CDR3 DNA sequence: TGTGCCAGCAGTTCCCGTGTGGCGGGGATCACCGGGGAGCTGTTTTTT. Translation gives CASSSRVAGITGELFF. V gene TRBV28 combines with J gene TRBJ2-2, with a weak D call TRBD2 (6 bases). CDR1 is MDHEN and CDR2 is SYDVKM in the germline V gene. The CDR3 extends over 16 amino acids. V was pared by 4 bases and J by 4 bases, with 16 bases between. The variable domain in full, with the rest retrieved from reference TRBV28 and TRBJ2-2, is DVKVTQSSRYLVKRTGEKVFLECVQDMDHENMFWYRQDPGLGLRLIYFSYDVKMKEKGDIPEGYSVSREKKERFSLILESASTNQTSMYLCASSSRVAGITGELFFGEGSRLTVL.

The genes are TRBV18 and TRBJ1-5; D may be TRBD1 (6 bases). The ends were cut back, 4 bases at V and 3 bases at J, with 13 bases in the middle. This CDR3 has 15 residues. In germline, CDR1 is KGHSH, CDR2 LQKENI. The CDR3 bases are TGTGCCAGCTCACTAACGACAGGCTCCAATCAGCCCCAGCATTTT. As protein: CASSLTTGSNQPQHF.

In this sample, this clone turned up once. The chain combines TRBV19 with TRBJ1-5; 9 bases match TRBD1. CDR3 length equals 16 residues. Germline values: CDR1 LNHDA, CDR2 SQIVND (reference sequence). Losses at the gene ends were 4 bases for V and 5 bases for J; bases not matched to a gene: 9. This CDR3 reads CASSSAYRGRYQPQHF. CDR3 nucleotide sequence: TGTGCCAGTAGTAGCGCATACAGGGGGCGGTATCAGCCCCAGCATTTT.

V usage is TRBV4-1 and J usage is TRBJ1-3; D not certain. The CDR3 has 16 amino acids. V lost 0 bases and J 1 base, leaving 10 bases between the germline ends. CDR1 MGHRA and CDR2 YSYEKL come from the germline V gene. The CDR3 sequence is CASSQEGGGSGNTIYF. The CDR3 DNA follows: TGCGCCAGCAGCCAAGAGGGCGGAGGATCTGGAAACACCATATATTTT.

This clone appeared a single time. The chain recombines TRBV2 with TRBJ2-7; possible D gene TRBD2, 6 bases. The CDR3 extends over 14 amino acids. Germline loops: CDR1 SNHLY, CDR2 FYNNEI. The V and J ends lost 6 bases and 2 bases respectively, with 14 bases between them. CDR3 coding DNA: TGTGCCAGCAGGGGGGACGGGAGAGCCTACGAGCAGTACTTC. This translates into CASRGDGRAYEQYF.

The chain combines TRBV27 with TRBJ1-5, with TRBD1 matching 11 bases. J gave up 7 bases and V 3 bases, and 2 bases lay outside the gene matches. The V gene's germline CDR1 is MNHEY and CDR2 SMNVEV (reference sequence). The CDR3 runs to 14 residues. The CDR3 region is CASSFGTGGQPQHF. CDR3 coding DNA: TGTGCCAGCAGTTTCGGGACAGGGGGGCAGCCCCAGCATTTT.

This chain links TRBV7-9 with TRBJ1-4; D gene ambiguous. Germline assignment: CDR1 SEHNR and CDR2 FQNEAQ (reference sequence). V lost 5 bases and J 3 bases, leaving 13 bases between the germline ends. CDR3 length: 15 amino acids. The CDR3 loop reads CASSRPGNANEKLFF. The CDR3 DNA reads as TGTGCCAGCAGCCGGCCGGGTAACGCTAATGAAAAACTGTTTTTT.

V usage is TRBV19 and J usage is TRBJ2-7, with 9 bases that match TRBD1. Germline V gene lookup returns CDR1 LNHDA and CDR2 SQIVND (reference sequence). This CDR3 is 15 amino acids long. The J segment lost 0 bases and the V segment lost 10 bases, leaving 10 bases of the junction unmatched. The CDR3 region is CATKPRQGDSYEQYF. The CDR3 coding sequence is TGTGCCACCAAACCGCGACAGGGGGACTCCTACGAGCAGTACTTC. Combining the CDR3 with reference TRBV19 and TRBJ2-7 gives the whole variable domain DGGITQSPKYLFRKEGQNVTLSCEQNLNHDAMYWYRQDPGQGLRLIYYSQIVNDFQKGDIAEGYSVSREKKESFPLTVTSAQKNPTAFYLCATKPRQGDSYEQYFGPGTRLTVT.